A selection of T cell receptor beta chains follows, all from one sample in a study of CD8 T cells in ankylosing spondylitis. Via MiXCR, TCRdb re-called the 5' RACE reads, giving one row per CDR3 protein. The table has some 200,000 distinct CDR3 sequences, approximately 7.3% seen once; the top ten hold 13% to 15%. The specimen sequenced was blood, either unsorted or a sorted T cell fraction (not recorded which). The receptors were sampled from a male donor with ankylosing spondylitis. Both conserved end residues are part of each CDR3. Size values are once, few and many counts, or a class for expanded clones, and some rows have none.

j_call	clone_size	v_call	cdr3_aa
TRBJ2-7	many	TRBV5-6	CASSFDLGTYEQYF
TRBJ2-2	many	TRBV24-1	CATSDRTGADTGELFF
TRBJ2-7	many	TRBV29-1	CSVGVSGRPYEQYF
TRBJ2-1	many	TRBV5-1	CASSTGLAGGTYNEQFF
TRBJ2-5	many	TRBV6-6	CASSSARQETQYF
TRBJ2-7	few	TRBV10-2	CASRPGKGEQYF
TRBJ1-1	many	TRBV11-2	CASSPGTTGAESNTEAFF
TRBJ2-1	many	TRBV4-2	CASSHPIGRAVNEQFF
TRBJ2-3	few	TRBV20-1	CSWGGGPRSTDTQYF
TRBJ2-5	few	TRBV20-1	CSARGGRGETQYF
TRBJ2-3	many	TRBV4-3	CASSPGHLSTDTQYF
TRBJ2-5	many	TRBV9	CASSVEEGSETQYF
TRBJ2-7	many	TRBV7-9	CASSAQSYEQYF
TRBJ1-1	NA	TRBV5-5	CASSLRGADTEAFF
TRBJ1-1	NA	TRBV5-1	CASSLGQQNTEAFF
TRBJ1-1	many	TRBV5-1	CASSSKTGKETEAFF
TRBJ2-7	many	TRBV20-1	CSARFSRYEQYF
TRBJ1-6	few	TRBV28	CASSRPYNSPLHF
TRBJ2-3	NA	TRBV6-4	CASSNEGLAGLLGTDTQYF
TRBJ2-1	NA	TRBV5-1	CASSLKGNSNEQFF
TRBJ2-5	many	TRBV27	CASSGQGQGETQYF
TRBJ2-3	many	TRBV4-1	CASSQEPLAGVTDTQYF
TRBJ2-3	many	TRBV7-9	CASSLGTAASTDTQYF
TRBJ1-1	many	TRBV10-2	CASRETGAGTEAFF
TRBJ1-3	many	TRBV20-1	CSARDVENSGNTIYF
TRBJ2-4	many	TRBV15	CATSRVPKNIQYF
TRBJ1-5	many	TRBV27	CASSPLGGNQPQHF
TRBJ1-4	many	TRBV4-3	CASSIHRGANEKLFF
TRBJ2-1	few	TRBV30	CASTGARGNEQFF
TRBJ1-2	many	TRBV7-9	CASSPRDRDPYGYTF
TRBJ2-7	few	TRBV10-3	CAISGGVSSYEQYF
TRBJ1-4	many	TRBV7-6	CASSPNRGSNEKLFF
TRBJ2-7	NA	TRBV20-1	CSAREGAEQYF
TRBJ1-3	many	TRBV5-1	CASQQWANSGNTIYF
TRBJ2-1	few	TRBV7-9	CASSSGGRYNEQFF
TRBJ2-7	many	TRBV27	CASTRGQGSYEQYF
TRBJ2-1	NA	TRBV20-1	CSAHSGARLAEQFF
TRBJ2-7	few	TRBV27	CASSYHNRYEQYF
TRBJ2-7	NA	TRBV3-1	CATTQTGGTIYEQYF
TRBJ2-3	many	TRBV10-3	CAITQGREQYF
TRBJ2-5	many	TRBV20-1	CSARGWQASGMGKTQYF
TRBJ1-1	many	TRBV7-8	CASKPAGAEAFF
TRBJ2-2	many	TRBV29-1	CSVVKGDTGELFF
TRBJ2-7	many	TRBV4-3	CASSQGVRGVGPYEQYF
TRBJ1-4	few	TRBV7-9	CASSPPQTNEKLFF
TRBJ1-1	many	TRBV13	CASSLEGTEAFF
TRBJ2-1	many	TRBV6-4	CASSAWLAGSTSSYNEQFF
TRBJ2-7	many	TRBV25-1	CASEETDSYEQYF
TRBJ1-1	many	TRBV25-1	CASSESRWGTEAFF
TRBJ2-1	many	TRBV11-2	CASSLDYGLAGGPGNEQFF
TRBJ2-7	NA	TRBV20-1	CSARPRYGGTQSYEQYF
TRBJ2-3	many	TRBV7-9	CASSQQGLRPDTQYF
TRBJ1-6	many	TRBV6-1	CASSEAAENSPLHF
TRBJ1-6	many	TRBV20-1	CSARDVAQAGGKSSPLHF
TRBJ2-1	NA	TRBV11-3	CASSLGSGIDNEQFF
TRBJ1-4	many	TRBV6-1	CASTYNGHSNEKLFF
TRBJ1-4	few	TRBV7-9	CASSLGQVYEKLFF
TRBJ2-2	NA	TRBV5-6	CASRLGGGQGIVGELFF
TRBJ1-2	few	TRBV11-2	CASTQGKRNRTANYGYTF